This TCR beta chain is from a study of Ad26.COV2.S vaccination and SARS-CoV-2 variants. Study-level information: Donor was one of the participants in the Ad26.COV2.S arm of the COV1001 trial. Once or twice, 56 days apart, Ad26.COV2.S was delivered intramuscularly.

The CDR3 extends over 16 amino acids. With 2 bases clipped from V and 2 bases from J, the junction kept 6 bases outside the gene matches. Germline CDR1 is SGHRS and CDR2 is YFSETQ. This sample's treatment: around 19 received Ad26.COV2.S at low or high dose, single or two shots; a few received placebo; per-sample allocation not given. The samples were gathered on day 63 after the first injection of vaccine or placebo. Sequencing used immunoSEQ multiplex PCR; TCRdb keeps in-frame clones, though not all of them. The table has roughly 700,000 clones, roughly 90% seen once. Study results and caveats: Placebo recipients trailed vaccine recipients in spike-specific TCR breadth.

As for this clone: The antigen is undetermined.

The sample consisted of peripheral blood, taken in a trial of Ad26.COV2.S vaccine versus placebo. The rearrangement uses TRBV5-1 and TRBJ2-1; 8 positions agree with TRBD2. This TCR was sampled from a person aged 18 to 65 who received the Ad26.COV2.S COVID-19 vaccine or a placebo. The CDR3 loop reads CASSFDGGAAYNEQFF. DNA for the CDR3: TGCGCCAGCAGCTTCGACGGGGGGGCCGCCTACAATGAGCAGTTCTTC.